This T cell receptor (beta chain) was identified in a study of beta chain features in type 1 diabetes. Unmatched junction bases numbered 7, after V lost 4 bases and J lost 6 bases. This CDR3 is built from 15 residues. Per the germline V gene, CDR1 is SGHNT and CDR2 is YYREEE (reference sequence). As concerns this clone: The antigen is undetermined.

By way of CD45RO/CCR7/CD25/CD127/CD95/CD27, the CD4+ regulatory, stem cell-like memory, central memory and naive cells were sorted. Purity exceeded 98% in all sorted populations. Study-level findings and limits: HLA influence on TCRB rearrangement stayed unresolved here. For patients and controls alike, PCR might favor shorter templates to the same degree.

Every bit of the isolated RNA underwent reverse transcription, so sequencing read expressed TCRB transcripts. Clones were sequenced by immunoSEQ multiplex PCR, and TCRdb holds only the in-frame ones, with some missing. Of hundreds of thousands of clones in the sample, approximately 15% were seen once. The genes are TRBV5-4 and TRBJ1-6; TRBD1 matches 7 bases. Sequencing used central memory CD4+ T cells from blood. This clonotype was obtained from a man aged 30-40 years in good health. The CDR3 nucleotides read TGTGCCAGCAGCGCGCAGGGGGAGTTTAATTCACCCCTCCACTTT. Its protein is CASSAQGEFNSPLHF.